This TCR beta chain was sequenced during a study of Graves' ophthalmopathy and Graves' hyperthyroidism. Disease in donors with ophthalmopathy had moderate-to-severe activity, CAS ≥3, NOSPECS ≥4 and under 3 months' duration. The TCR beta CDR3 regions underwent amplification from RNA transcripts. A first-round RT-PCR used HTBI primers, followed by a second-round multiplex PCR. Each CDR3 protein is one row after TCRdb ran MiXCR on the multiplex PCR reads. The repertoire includes some 250,000 distinct CDR3 sequences, less than 55% of them detected once, and roughly 45% sits in the top ten. CDR3 length: 12 amino acids. Germline V gene sequence: CDR1 SGHAT, CDR2 FQNNGV. The germline V and J ends were trimmed by 6 bases and 7 bases, with 9 bases remaining between them.

The chain carries TRBV11-2 and TRBJ2-2, with D possibly matching TRBD2 (6 bases). Sequenced input: peripheral blood. This TCR came from an adult man with Graves' ophthalmopathy. This CDR3 is CASSGGDGELFF. CDR3 sequence (DNA): TGTGCCAGCAGTGGAGGGGACGGGGAGCTGTTTTTT.